The 2 T cell receptor beta chains reported below all come from one sample, sequenced in a study of CD8+ T cells in alopecia areata. Noted treatment: oral pan-JAK inhibitor, 5-10 mg twice daily. Isolated RNA was reverse transcribed into cDNA used as the sequencing template. Data came from immunoSEQ multiplex PCR; TCRdb stores just in-frame clones and leaves some out. This sample has about 210,000 clones, with less than 45% found just once. The sample here was CD4+ T cells sorted from blood, taken at approximately week 36, from a patient treated with tofacitinib. The source is a human donor with alopecia areata.

The V call is TRBV9, the J call TRBJ2-7; perhaps TRBD2 as D (6 bases). The germline V gene encodes CDR1 SGDLS and CDR2 YYNGEE. V was clipped by 0 bases and J by 6 bases, with 10 bases between them. The CDR3 is 13 amino acids. The CDR3, as DNA: TGTGCCAGCAGCGTAGAAGGAGGGACCGAGCAGTACTTC. Protein: CASSVEGGTEQYF.

The chain joins TRBV5-4 to TRBJ2-1, with 7 bases that match TRBD1. With V trimmed by 6 bases and J by 7 bases, 7 bases remained unmatched. The CDR3 consists of 13 residues. CDR1 is SGHNT, CDR2 YYREEE, per germline (reference sequence). The CDR3 is CASNKQGRNEQFF. In nucleotides, the CDR3 is TGTGCCAGCAACAAACAGGGGAGAAATGAGCAGTTCTTC.